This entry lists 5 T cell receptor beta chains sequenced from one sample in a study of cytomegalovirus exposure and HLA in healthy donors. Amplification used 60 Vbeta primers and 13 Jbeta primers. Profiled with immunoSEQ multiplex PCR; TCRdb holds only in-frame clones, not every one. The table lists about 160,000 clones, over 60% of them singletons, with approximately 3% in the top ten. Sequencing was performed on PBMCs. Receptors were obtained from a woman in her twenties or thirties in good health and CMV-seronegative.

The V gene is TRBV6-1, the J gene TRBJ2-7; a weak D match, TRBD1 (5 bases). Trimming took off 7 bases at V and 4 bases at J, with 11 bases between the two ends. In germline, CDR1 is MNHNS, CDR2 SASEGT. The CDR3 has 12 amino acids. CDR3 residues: CASTGQAYEQYF. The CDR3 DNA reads TGTGCCAGCACAGGGCAGGCATACGAGCAGTACTTC.

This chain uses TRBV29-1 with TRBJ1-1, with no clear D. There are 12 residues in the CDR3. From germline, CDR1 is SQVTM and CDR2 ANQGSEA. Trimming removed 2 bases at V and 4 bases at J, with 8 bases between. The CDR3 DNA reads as TGCAGCGTTGAAAGGCTAGTCACTGAAGCTTTCTTT. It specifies CSVERLVTEAFF.

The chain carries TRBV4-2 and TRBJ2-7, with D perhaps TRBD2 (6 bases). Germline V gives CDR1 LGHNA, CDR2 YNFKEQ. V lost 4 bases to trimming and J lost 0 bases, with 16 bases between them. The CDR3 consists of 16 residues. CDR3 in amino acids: CASSLPGSGSSYEQYF. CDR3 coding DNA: TGTGCCAGCAGCCTGCCAGGTAGCGGCTCCTCCTACGAGCAGTACTTC.

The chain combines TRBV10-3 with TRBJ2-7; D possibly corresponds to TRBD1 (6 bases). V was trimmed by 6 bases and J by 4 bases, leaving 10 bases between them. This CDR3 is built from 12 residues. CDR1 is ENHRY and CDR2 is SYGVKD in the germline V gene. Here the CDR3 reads CAISQTGYEQYF. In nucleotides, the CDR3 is TGTGCCATCAGCCAGACAGGATACGAGCAGTACTTC.

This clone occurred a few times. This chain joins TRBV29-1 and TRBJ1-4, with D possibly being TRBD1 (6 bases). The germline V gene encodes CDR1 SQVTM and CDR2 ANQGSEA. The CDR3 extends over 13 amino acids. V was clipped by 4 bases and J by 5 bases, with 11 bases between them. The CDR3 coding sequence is TGCAGCGTTGGGAGGGGGGGGAATGAAAAACTGTTTTTT. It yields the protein CSVGRGGNEKLFF. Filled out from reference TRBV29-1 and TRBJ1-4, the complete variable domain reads SAVISQKPSRDICQRGTSLTIQCQVDSQVTMMFWYRQQPGQSLTLIATANQGSEATYESGFVIDKFPISRPNLTFSTLTVSNMSPEDSSIYLCSVGRGGNEKLFFGSGTQLSVL.